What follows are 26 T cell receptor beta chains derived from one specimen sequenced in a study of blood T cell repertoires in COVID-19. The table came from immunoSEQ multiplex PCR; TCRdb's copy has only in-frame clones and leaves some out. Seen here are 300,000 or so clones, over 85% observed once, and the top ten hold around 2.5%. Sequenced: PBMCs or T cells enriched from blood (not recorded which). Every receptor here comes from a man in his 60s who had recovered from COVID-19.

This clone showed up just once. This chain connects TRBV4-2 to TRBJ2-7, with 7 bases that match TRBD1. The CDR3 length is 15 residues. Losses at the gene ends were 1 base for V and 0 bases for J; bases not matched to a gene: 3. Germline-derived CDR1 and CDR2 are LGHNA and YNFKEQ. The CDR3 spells CASSQGAGGSYEQYF. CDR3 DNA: TGTGCCAGCAGCCAAGGGGCAGGGGGCTCCTACGAGCAGTACTTC.

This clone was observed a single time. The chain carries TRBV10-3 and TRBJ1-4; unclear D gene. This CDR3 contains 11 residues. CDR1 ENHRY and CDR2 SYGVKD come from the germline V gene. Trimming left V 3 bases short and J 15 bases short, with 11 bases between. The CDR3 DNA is TGTGCCATCAGTGACGGTACTCGGTTGTTTTTT. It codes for CAISDGTRLFF.

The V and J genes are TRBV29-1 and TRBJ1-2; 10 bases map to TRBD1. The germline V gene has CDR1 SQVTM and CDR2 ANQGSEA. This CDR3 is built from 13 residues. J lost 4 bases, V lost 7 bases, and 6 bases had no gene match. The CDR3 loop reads CSGGTGDGYGYTF. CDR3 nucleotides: TGCAGCGGGGGGACAGGGGACGGCTATGGCTACACCTTC.

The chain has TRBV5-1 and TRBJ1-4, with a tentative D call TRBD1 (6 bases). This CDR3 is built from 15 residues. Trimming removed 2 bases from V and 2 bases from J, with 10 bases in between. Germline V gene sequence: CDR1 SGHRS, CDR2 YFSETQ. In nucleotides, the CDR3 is TGCGCCAGCAGCTTAGTACAGGGCACTAATGAAAAACTGTTTTTT. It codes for CASSLVQGTNEKLFF.

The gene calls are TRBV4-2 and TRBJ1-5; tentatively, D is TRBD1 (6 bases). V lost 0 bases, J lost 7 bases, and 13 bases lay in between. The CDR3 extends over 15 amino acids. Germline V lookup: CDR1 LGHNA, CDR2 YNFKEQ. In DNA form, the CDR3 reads TGTGCCAGCAGCCAAGATCTAAGGGGGAAGCAGCCCCAGCATTTT. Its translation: CASSQDLRGKQPQHF.

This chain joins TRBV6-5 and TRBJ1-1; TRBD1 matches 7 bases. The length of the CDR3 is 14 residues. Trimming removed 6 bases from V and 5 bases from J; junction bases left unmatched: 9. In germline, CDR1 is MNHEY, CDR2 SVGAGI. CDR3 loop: CASSTGARITEAFF. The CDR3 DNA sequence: TGTGCCAGCAGCACAGGGGCGCGGATTACTGAAGCTTTCTTT.

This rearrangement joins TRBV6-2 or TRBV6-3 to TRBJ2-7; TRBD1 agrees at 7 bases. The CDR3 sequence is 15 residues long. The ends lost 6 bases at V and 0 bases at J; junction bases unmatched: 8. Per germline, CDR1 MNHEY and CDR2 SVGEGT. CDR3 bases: TGTGCCAGCAGCCGTCCGGGACAGAGCTCCTACGAGCAGTACTTC. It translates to CASSRPGQSSYEQYF.

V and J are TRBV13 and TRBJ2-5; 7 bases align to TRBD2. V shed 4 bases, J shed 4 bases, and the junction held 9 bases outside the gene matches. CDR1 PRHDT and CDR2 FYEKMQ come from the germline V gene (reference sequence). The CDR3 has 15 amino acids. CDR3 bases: TGTGCCAGCAGCTGGGGTAGCGGGTCTATAGAGACCCAGTACTTC. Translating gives CASSWGSGSIETQYF.

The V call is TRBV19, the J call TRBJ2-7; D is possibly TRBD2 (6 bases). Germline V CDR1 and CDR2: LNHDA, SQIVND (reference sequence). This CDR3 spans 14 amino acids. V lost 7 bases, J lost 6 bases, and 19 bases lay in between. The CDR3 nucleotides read TGTGCCAGTATGGAGGGGCACGGGTTCGGCGAGCAGTACTTC. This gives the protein CASMEGHGFGEQYF.

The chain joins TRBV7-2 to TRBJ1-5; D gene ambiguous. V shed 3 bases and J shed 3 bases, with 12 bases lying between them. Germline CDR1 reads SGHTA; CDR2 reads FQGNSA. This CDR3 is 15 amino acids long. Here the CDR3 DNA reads TGTGCCAGCAGCTTGGGAGACCCCACCAATCAGCCCCAGCATTTT. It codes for CASSLGDPTNQPQHF.

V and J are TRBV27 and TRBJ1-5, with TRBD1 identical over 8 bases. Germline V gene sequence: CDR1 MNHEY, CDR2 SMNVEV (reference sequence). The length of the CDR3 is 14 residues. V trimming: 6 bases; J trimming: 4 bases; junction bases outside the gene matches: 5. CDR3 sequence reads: CASRSRQGNQPQHF. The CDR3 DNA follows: TGTGCCAGCAGGTCCCGACAGGGGAATCAGCCCCAGCATTTT.

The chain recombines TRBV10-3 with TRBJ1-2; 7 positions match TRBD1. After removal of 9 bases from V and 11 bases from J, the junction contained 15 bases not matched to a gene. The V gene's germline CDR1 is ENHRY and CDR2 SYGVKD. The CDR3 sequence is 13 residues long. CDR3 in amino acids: CAIHLGTAAGYTF. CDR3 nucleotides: TGTGCCATTCACCTCGGGACAGCTGCAGGTTACACCTTC.

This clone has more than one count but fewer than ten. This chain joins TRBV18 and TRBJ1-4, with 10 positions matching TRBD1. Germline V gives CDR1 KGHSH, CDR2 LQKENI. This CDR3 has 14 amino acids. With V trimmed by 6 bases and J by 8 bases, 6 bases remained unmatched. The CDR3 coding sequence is TGTGCCAGCTCGGCCGGGACAGGGGCCGAAAAACTGTTTTTT. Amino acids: CASSAGTGAEKLFF.

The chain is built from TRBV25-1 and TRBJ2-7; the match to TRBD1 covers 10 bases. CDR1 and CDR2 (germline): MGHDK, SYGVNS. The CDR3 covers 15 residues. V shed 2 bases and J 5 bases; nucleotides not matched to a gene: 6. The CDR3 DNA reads TGTGCCAGCAGTGAAATGGGGACAGGGGACGACGAGCAGTACTTC. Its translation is CASSEMGTGDDEQYF.

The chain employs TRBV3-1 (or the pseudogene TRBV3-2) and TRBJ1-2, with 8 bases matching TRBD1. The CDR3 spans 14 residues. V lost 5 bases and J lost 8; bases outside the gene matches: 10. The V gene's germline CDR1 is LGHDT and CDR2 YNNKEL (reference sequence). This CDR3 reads CASSSGDRGRGYTF. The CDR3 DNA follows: TGTGCCAGCAGCTCAGGTGACAGGGGTCGGGGCTACACCTTC.

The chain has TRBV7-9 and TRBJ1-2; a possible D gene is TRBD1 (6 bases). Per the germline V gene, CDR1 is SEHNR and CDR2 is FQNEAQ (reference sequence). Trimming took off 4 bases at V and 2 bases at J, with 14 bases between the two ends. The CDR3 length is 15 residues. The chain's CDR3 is CASSSGGLGNYGYTF. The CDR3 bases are TGTGCCAGCAGCTCCGGGGGGCTGGGGAACTATGGCTACACCTTC. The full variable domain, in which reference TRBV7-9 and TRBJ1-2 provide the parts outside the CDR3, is DTGVSQNPRHKITKRGQNVTFRCDPISEHNRLYWYRQTLGQGPEFLTYFQNEAQLEKSRLLSDRFSAERPKGSFSTLEIQRTEQGDSAMYLCASSSGGLGNYGYTFGSGTRLTVV.

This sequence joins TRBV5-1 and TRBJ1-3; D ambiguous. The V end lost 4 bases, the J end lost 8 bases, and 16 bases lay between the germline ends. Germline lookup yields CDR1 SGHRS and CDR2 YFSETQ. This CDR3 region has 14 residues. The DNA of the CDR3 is TGCGCCAGCAGCCGCGCGGCACCCGGAGACACCATATATTTT. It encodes CASSRAAPGDTIYF.

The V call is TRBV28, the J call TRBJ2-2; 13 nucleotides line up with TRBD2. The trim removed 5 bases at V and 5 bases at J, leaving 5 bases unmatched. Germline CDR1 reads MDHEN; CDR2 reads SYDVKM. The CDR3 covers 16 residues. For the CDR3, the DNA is TGTGCCAGCAGTGGGACTAGCGGGACACGGACCGGGGAGCTGTTTTTT. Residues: CASSGTSGTRTGELFF.

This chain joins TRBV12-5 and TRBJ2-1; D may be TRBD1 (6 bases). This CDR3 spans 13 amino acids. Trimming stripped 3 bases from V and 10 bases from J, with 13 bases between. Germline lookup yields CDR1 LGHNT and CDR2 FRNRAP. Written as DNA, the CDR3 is TGTGCTAGTGGTTTCGGTCCGGGACAAGAGCAGTTCTTC. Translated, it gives CASGFGPGQEQFF.

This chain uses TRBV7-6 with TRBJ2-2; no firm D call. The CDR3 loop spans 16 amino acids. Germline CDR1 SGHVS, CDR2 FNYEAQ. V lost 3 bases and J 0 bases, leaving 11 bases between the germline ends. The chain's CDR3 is CASSFSDGSNTGELFF. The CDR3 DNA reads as TGTGCCAGCAGCTTTTCCGACGGGTCGAACACCGGGGAGCTGTTTTTT.

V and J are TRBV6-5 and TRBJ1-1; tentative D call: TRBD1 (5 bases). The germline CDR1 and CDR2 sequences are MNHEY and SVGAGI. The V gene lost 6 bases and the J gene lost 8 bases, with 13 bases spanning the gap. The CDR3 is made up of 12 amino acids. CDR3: CASRKTVAEAFF. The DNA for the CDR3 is TGTGCCAGCAGAAAGACAGTTGCCGAAGCTTTCTTT.

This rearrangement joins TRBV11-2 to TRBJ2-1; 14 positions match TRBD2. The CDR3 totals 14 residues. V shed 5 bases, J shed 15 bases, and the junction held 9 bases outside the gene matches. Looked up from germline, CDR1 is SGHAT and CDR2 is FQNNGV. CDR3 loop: CASSTGTSGRIPFF. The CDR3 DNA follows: TGTGCCAGCAGCACAGGGACTAGCGGGAGAATTCCGTTCTTC.

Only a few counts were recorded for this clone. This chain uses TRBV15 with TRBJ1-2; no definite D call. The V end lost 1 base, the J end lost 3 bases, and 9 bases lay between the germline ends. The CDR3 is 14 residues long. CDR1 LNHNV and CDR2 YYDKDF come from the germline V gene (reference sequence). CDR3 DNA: TGTGCCACCAGCAGAGGAGAAGCCGACTATGGCTACACCTTC. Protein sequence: CATSRGEADYGYTF. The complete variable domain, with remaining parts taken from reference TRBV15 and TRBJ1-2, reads DAMVIQNPRYQVTQFGKPVTLSCSQTLNHNVMYWYQQKSSQAPKLLFHYYDKDFNNEADTPDNFQSRRPNTSFCFLDIRSPGLGDTAMYLCATSRGEADYGYTFGSGTRLTVV.

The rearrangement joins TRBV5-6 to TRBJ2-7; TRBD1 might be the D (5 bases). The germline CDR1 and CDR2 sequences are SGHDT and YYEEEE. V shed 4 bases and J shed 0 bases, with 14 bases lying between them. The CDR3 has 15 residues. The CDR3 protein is CASSGRQRNSYEQYF. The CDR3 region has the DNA TGTGCCAGCAGCGGTCGACAGCGAAACTCCTACGAGCAGTACTTC.

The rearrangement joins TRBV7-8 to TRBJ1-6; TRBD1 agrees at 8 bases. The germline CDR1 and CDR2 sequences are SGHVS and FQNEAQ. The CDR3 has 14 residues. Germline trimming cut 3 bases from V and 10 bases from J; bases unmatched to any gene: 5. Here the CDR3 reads CASSFGQGGSPLHF. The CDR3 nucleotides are TGTGCCAGCAGCTTTGGACAGGGAGGATCACCCCTCCACTTT.

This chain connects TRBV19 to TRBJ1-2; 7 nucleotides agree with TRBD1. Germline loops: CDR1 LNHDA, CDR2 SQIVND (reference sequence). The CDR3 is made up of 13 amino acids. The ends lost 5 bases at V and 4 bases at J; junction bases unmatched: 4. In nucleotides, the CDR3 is TGTGCCAGTAGTGACCGGGACAGCTATGGCTACACCTTC. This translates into CASSDRDSYGYTF.